These 19 T cell receptor beta chains were sequenced from one sample in a study of T cells in Graves' hyperthyroidism and ophthalmopathy. RNA transcripts provided the source from which TCR beta CDR3 regions were amplified. HTBI primers drove first-round RT-PCR of the TCR CDR3. One entry per CDR3 protein, called by TCRdb with MiXCR from the multiplex PCR reads. Here the sample spans fewer than 800,000 distinct CDR3 sequences, about 15% being singletons. The specimen was blood. These receptors all stem from a man younger than 30 with Graves' hyperthyroidism.

In this sample, this clonotype turned up a few times. The chain couples TRBV5-1 to TRBJ2-7; D is ambiguous. V gave up 0 bases and J gave up 2 bases, with 9 bases separating them. Looked up from germline, CDR1 is SGHRS and CDR2 is YFSETQ. The CDR3 has 14 amino acids. The CDR3 reads CASSLGPETYEQYF. Written as DNA, the CDR3 is TGCGCCAGCAGCTTGGGGCCAGAGACCTACGAGCAGTACTTC.

This clonotype has more than one count but fewer than ten. The J gene is TRBJ1-2, the V gene TRBV24-1; D is undetermined. Trimming cost V 3 bases and J 8 bases, with 18 bases left between them. The CDR3 extends over 15 amino acids. Germline CDR1 reads KGHDR; CDR2 reads SFDVKD. DNA for the CDR3: TGTGCCACCAGTGATCCAAAGGACGTGTTTAGGGGCTACACCTTC. Residues: CATSDPKDVFRGYTF.

The chain combines TRBV5-1 with TRBJ2-5; 7 bases line up with TRBD1. Germline CDR1 and CDR2: SGHRS and YFSETQ. After removal of 4 bases from V and 2 bases from J, the junction contained 5 bases not matched to a gene. The CDR3 covers 14 residues. The CDR3 is CASSLGQKQETQYF. The CDR3 coding sequence is TGCGCCAGCAGCCTGGGACAGAAACAAGAGACCCAGTACTTC. The entire variable domain, with the rest obtained from reference TRBV5-1 and TRBJ2-5, is as follows: KAGVTQTPRYLIKTRGQQVTLSCSPISGHRSVSWYQQTPGQGLQFLFEYFSETQRNKGNFPGRFSGRQFSNSRSEMNVSTLELGDSALYLCASSLGQKQETQYFGPGTRLLVL.

V gene TRBV12-3 or TRBV12-4 combines with J gene TRBJ2-4; D perhaps matches TRBD2 (5 bases). Trimming left V 3 bases short and J 3 bases short, with 9 bases between. The CDR3 runs to 14 residues. CDR3 sequence (DNA): TGTGCCAGCAGTTTCGGGATGGTCAAAAACATTCAGTACTTC. This gives the protein CASSFGMVKNIQYF.

In this sample, this clonotype turned up many times. CDR3 amino acids: CASSLPLLSSGNTIYF. CDR3 DNA: TGTGCCAGCAGTTTACCTCTGCTGAGCTCTGGAAACACCATATATTTT. The V call is TRBV12-3 or TRBV12-4, the J call TRBJ1-3, with unresolved D. V shed 2 bases and J shed 0 bases, with 11 bases lying between them. The CDR3 length is 16 residues.

This clonotype was seen at least ten times. The chain links TRBV7-9 to TRBJ1-1; perhaps TRBD1 as D (6 bases). CDR1 SEHNR and CDR2 FQNEAQ come from the germline V gene (reference sequence). The CDR3 is 14 amino acids. Trimming took off 8 bases at V and 5 bases at J, with 18 bases between the two ends. The CDR3 protein is CASGNQGFETEAFF. DNA for the CDR3: TGTGCCAGCGGAAACCAGGGGTTTGAGACTGAAGCTTTCTTT.

The chain carries TRBV2 and TRBJ2-7; D possibly corresponds to TRBD1 (6 bases). The germline V gene has CDR1 SNHLY and CDR2 FYNNEI. This CDR3 contains 14 residues. Trimming pared 1 base from V and 6 bases from J, leaving 13 bases between. The CDR3 loop is CASSEGWGPLEQYF. In DNA, the CDR3 is TGTGCCAGCAGTGAAGGCTGGGGGCCCCTCGAGCAGTACTTC.

About this clonotype itself: A read error may produce the germline difference seen at one junction end. The rearrangement uses TRBV28 and TRBJ2-7; 8 nucleotides align to TRBD1. This CDR3 has 15 residues. Per the germline V gene, CDR1 is MDHEN and CDR2 is SYDVKM. This CDR3 is CTSSLTGTGSYEQYF. CDR3 DNA: TGTACCAGCAGCTTGACCGGGACAGGCTCCTACGAGCAGTACTTC.

This clonotype was detected only a few times. The junction shows a germline mismatch at one end, possibly a read error. The genes are TRBV4-2 and TRBJ1-1; D is undetermined. CDR3 size: 15 residues. CDR1 LGHNA and CDR2 YNFKEQ come from the germline V gene. The CDR3 DNA follows: TGTGCCAGCAGCCAAGATAGCCAGGCAAACACCGAAGCTTTCTTT. It translates to CASSQDSQANTEAFF.

This clonotype came up many times. V and J are TRBV2 and TRBJ2-6; 12 bases agree with TRBD1. The CDR3 consists of 16 residues. The junction had 0 bases not matched to a gene; V was cut back by 6 bases and J by 0 bases. Looked up from germline, CDR1 is SNHLY and CDR2 is FYNNEI. The CDR3 spells CASRGQGASGANVLTF. CDR3 in DNA: TGTGCCAGCAGGGGACAGGGGGCCTCTGGGGCCAACGTCCTGACTTTC.

In this sample, this clonotype turned up a few times. This rearrangement joins TRBV4-1 to TRBJ2-2; D is ambiguous. There are 15 residues in the CDR3. Germline CDR1 reads MGHRA; CDR2 reads YSYEKL. Trimming took 3 bases from V and 1 from J, leaving 9 bases between them. Here the CDR3 DNA reads TGCGCCAGCAGCCATTCAAGGAAGAACACCGGGGAGCTGTTTTTT. Amino acids: CASSHSRKNTGELFF.

Ten or more counts support this clonotype. The J gene is TRBJ2-3, the V gene TRBV20-1; 11 bases are shared with TRBD2. The CDR3 length is 19 residues. Trimming cost V 0 bases and J 1 base; bases outside gene matches: 12. CDR1 and CDR2 from the germline V gene are DFQATT and SNEGSKA (reference sequence). The DNA of the CDR3 is TGCAGTGCTAGAGATCAGTTGGCTAGCGGGAGGCCCGGCACAGATACGCAGTATTTT. Residues: CSARDQLASGRPGTDTQYF.

This clonotype was counted at least ten times. This chain joins TRBV6-1 and TRBJ2-3; 12 positions match TRBD2. After removal of 5 bases from V and 2 bases from J, the junction contained 2 bases not matched to a gene. The CDR3 length is 15 residues. From germline, CDR1 is MNHNS and CDR2 SASEGT. CDR3 coding DNA: TGTGCCAGCAGTCCTAGCGGGAGGGCCACAGATACGCAGTATTTT. This encodes CASSPSGRATDTQYF.

Ten or more counts support this clonotype. The rearrangement links TRBV18 to TRBJ2-1; D remains ambiguous. The V gene's germline CDR1 is KGHSH and CDR2 LQKENI. Deletions cut 5 bases from V and 10 bases from J, with 12 bases between. The CDR3 runs to 12 residues. The DNA of the CDR3 is TGTGCCAGCTCAAAGGAGTATCGAGAGCAGTTCTTC. This encodes CASSKEYREQFF.

Points on this clonotype: A much bigger clone sits one base away, suggesting this may be a read error. The chain employs TRBV27 and TRBJ2-7; TRBD1 aligns across 7 bases. The CDR3 length is 16 residues. Germline CDR1 reads MNHEY; CDR2 reads SMNVEV (reference sequence). Unmatched junction bases numbered 14, after V lost 7 bases and J lost 2 bases. The CDR3: CASNFSRGTVPYEQYF. Here the CDR3 DNA reads TGTGCCAGCAATTTCTCCCGAGGGACAGTCCCCTACGAGCAGTACTTC.

A remark on this clonotype: An end of the junction does not agree with germline; a read error may underlie this. This CDR3 reads CASSQAEGGGVEKLFF. DNA of the CDR3: TGTGCCAGCAGCCAGGCTGAGGGTGGGGGTGTCGAAAAACTGTTTTTT. J is TRBJ1-4 and V is TRBV4-1; TRBD1 might be the D (5 bases). The CDR3 has 16 amino acids. Germline CDR1 is MGHRA and CDR2 is YSYEKL.

This clonotype has a count of ten or more. This chain links TRBV10-3 with TRBJ2-3, with TRBD2 identical over 16 bases. The germline V gene encodes CDR1 ENHRY and CDR2 SYGVKD. Trimming took 7 bases from V and 4 from J; bases not matched to a gene: 5. The CDR3 consists of 16 residues. Written as DNA, the CDR3 is TGTGCCATCACCTCCGGGACTAGCGGGAGGGCAGATACGCAGTATTTT. Translated: CAITSGTSGRADTQYF.

This clonotype was counted ten times or more. The chain uses TRBV18 and TRBJ1-5, with D perhaps matching TRBD1 (6 bases). CDR3 length equals 14 residues. Trimming stripped 1 base from V and 2 bases from J, with 6 bases between. Per germline, CDR1 KGHSH and CDR2 LQKENI. The DNA of the CDR3 is TGTGCCAGCTCACCACGGACAGGCAATCAGCCCCAGCATTTT. This encodes CASSPRTGNQPQHF.

The V gene is TRBV27, the J gene TRBJ1-1; D ambiguous. CDR1 MNHEY and CDR2 SMNVEV come from the germline V gene (reference sequence). This CDR3 is built from 12 residues. Between the trimmed V and J ends, which lost 11 bases and 10 bases, there was a span of 20 bases. The CDR3, as DNA: TGTGCCGGCGGGCCCACCCCTGGTCGAGCTTTCTTT. Protein product: CAGGPTPGRAFF.